This paragraph reports one T cell receptor (beta chain). Germline CDR1 MNHEY, CDR2 SVGAGI. The CDR3 runs 15 residues. Losses at the gene ends were 3 bases for V and 3 bases for J; bases not matched to a gene: 6. The data stem from a study of blood T cell repertoires in COVID-19. On the study more broadly: The United States, Italy and Spain supplied acute and convalescent COVID-19 samples. From T cells, B-cell-depleted T cells, or PBMCs came the material, which was cDNA or gDNA.

The Seattle site enrolled patients during active infection and followed them longitudinally. The authors' processing: By means of reference gene primer amplification, nucleated cell counts were estimated. TCRdb's copy holds only in-frame clones and misses some; the assay was immunoSEQ multiplex PCR. D and trimming were read from the DNA, whereas the V and J calls and clone size are those reported in that table. The sample shows 390,000 or so clones, around 90% of them seen only once. This sequence originates from a woman aged 30 to 39 with COVID-19, enrolled during active disease. The chain is built from TRBV6-5 and TRBJ2-3; TRBD2 matches 7 bases. The sample consisted of peripheral blood. In DNA, the CDR3 is TGTGCCAGCAGTTATGCGGGAGATGGTACAGATACGCAGTATTTT. Translating it yields CASSYAGDGTDTQYF.